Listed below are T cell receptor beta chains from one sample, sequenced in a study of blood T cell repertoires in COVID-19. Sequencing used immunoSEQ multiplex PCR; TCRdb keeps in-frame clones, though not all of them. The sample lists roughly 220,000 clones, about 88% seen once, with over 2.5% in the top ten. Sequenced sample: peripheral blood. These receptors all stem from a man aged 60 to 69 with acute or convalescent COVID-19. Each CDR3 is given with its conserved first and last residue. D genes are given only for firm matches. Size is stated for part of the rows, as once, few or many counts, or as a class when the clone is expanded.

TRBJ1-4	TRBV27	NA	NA	CASSLSRASNEKLFF	TGTGCCAGCAGTTTATCGCGGGCCTCTAATGAAAAACTGTTTTTT
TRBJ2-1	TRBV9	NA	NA	CASSPLDRSTYNEQFF	TGTGCCAGCAGCCCCCTCGACAGGTCTACCTACAATGAGCAGTTCTTC
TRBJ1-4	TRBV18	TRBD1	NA	CASSPAGQGAKKLFF	TGTGCCAGCTCACCGGCTGGGCAGGGGGCCAAAAAACTGTTTTTT
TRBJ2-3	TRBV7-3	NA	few	CASSLGGADTQYF	TGTGCCAGCAGCTTAGGAGGGGCAGATACGCAGTATTTT
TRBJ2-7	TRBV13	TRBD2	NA	CASSLGAGTYEQYF	TGTGCCAGCAGCTTAGGAGCGGGAACCTACGAGCAGTACTTC
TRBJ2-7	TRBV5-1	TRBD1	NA	CASSTSGTGLFEQYF	TGCGCCAGCAGCACCTCCGGGACAGGGTTGTTCGAGCAGTACTTC
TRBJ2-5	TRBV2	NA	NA	CASGLQETQYF	TGTGCCAGCGGACTCCAAGAGACCCAGTACTTC
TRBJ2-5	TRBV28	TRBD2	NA	CASSPLSGGPYF	TGTGCCAGCAGTCCCCTTAGCGGGGGCCCCTACTTC
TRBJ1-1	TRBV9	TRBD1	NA	CASSVTGVNTEAFF	TGTGCCAGCAGCGTCACAGGGGTGAACACTGAAGCTTTCTTT
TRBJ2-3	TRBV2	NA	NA	CASGRQLVRYF	TGTGCCAGCGGTAGACAGCTCGTAAGGTATTTT
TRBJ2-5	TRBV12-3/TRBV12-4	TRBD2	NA	CASSLGGKETQYF	TGTGCCAGCAGTTTGGGGGGGAAAGAGACCCAGTACTTC
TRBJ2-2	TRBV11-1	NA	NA	CASSPRRVGTGELFF	TGTGCCAGCAGCCCCCGGAGGGTAGGCACCGGGGAGCTGTTTTTT
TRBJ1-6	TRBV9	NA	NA	CASSVSTSGNSPLHF	TGTGCCAGCAGCGTCTCTACATCAGGCAATTCACCCCTCCACTTT
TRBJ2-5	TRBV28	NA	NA	CASTGGIKTQYF	TGTGCCAGCACGGGGGGCATAAAGACCCAGTACTTC
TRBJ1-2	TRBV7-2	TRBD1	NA	CASSQDRERGYTF	TGTGCCAGCAGTCAGGACAGGGAGCGGGGCTACACCTTC
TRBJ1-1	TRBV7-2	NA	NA	CASSSDPSVMNTEAFF	TGTGCCAGCAGCTCCGACCCCAGCGTGATGAACACTGAAGCTTTCTTT
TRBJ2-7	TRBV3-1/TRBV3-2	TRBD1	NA	CASSQDKGQGFYEQYF	TGTGCCAGCAGCCAAGATAAAGGACAGGGATTCTACGAGCAGTACTTC
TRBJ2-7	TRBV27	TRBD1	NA	CASTLRTGTGFPYEQYF	TGTGCCAGCACCCTACGGACCGGGACAGGCTTTCCCTACGAGCAGTACTTC
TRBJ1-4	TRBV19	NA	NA	CATSNEKLFF	TGTGCCACCTCTAATGAAAAACTGTTTTTT
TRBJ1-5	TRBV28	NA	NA	CASSFADRFNQPQHF	TGTGCCAGCAGTTTCGCCGACAGGTTCAATCAGCCCCAGCATTTT
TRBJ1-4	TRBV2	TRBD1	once	CASSWGQGAFATNEKLFF	TGTGCCAGCAGCTGGGGACAGGGGGCGTTCGCAACTAATGAAAAACTGTTTTTT
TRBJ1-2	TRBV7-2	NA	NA	CASSTLQGRDGYTF	TGTGCCAGCAGCACCCTACAGGGTAGGGATGGCTACACCTTC
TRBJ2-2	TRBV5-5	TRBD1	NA	CASSRTGSPGELFF	TGTGCCAGCAGCCGGACAGGGTCCCCCGGGGAGCTGTTTTTT
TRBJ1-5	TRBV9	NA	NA	CASSRSGERNQPQHF	TGTGCCAGCAGCCGTTCGGGAGAACGCAATCAGCCCCAGCATTTT
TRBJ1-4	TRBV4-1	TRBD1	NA	CASSQLPGQGIQSEKLFF	TGCGCCAGCAGCCAGCTACCGGGACAGGGCATTCAAAGCGAAAAACTGTTTTTT